This T cell receptor (beta chain) was recovered during a study of blood T cell repertoires in COVID-19. TCRdb's table, derived via immunoSEQ multiplex PCR, lists solely in-frame clones and lacks some. The sample holds 150,000 to 200,000 clones, roughly 80% seen once. This CDR3 has 17 amino acids. Germline V gene data show CDR1 as MGHRA and CDR2 as YSYEKL. V lost 4 bases, J lost 3 bases, and 11 bases stayed unmatched. The specimen was peripheral blood. The chain recombines TRBV4-1 with TRBJ2-3, with 9 positions matching TRBD2. The TCR sequence derives from a woman of 80 years or more with acute or convalescent COVID-19. CDR3 in amino acids: CASSRLASGATTDTQYF. In DNA form, the CDR3 reads TGCGCCAGCAGCCGCCTTGCTAGCGGGGCGACAACAGATACGCAGTATTTT.